These 11 T cell receptor beta chains originate from one sample sequenced in a study of OX40 agonist ivuxolimab in advanced cancers. Profiling relied on immunoSEQ multiplex PCR, and the TCRdb table lists in-frame clones only, not all of them. This sample has over 60,000 clones, with approximately 91% found just once. The material sequenced was CD4+ or CD8+ T cells sorted from blood, taken in a trial of the OX40 agonist ivuxolimab. These receptors were taken from an adult with an advanced solid tumor such as melanoma, head and neck, liver or kidney cancer.

The V and J genes are TRBV6-1 and TRBJ1-5, with 10 bases that match TRBD1. In germline, CDR1 is MNHNS, CDR2 SASEGT. Trimming removed 6 bases from V and 6 bases from J; junction bases left unmatched: 8. The CDR3 runs 15 residues. The CDR3 DNA follows: TGTGCCAGCAGCGGGACCGGGACAGGGGTTCAGCCCCAGCATTTT. Protein product: CASSGTGTGVQPQHF.

The V gene is TRBV14, the J gene TRBJ2-3; D not certain. The CDR3 covers 13 residues. Germline loops: CDR1 SGHDN, CDR2 FVKESK. Trimming removed 1 base at V and 0 bases at J, with 2 bases between. The CDR3 nucleotides read TGTGCCAGCAGCCAAGTTAGCACAGATACGCAGTATTTT. It codes for CASSQVSTDTQYF.

The gene calls are TRBV6-1 and TRBJ2-1, with D uncertain. The V end was cut by 0 bases, the J end by 0 bases, with 6 bases between. The V gene's germline CDR1 is MNHNS and CDR2 SASEGT. The CDR3 has 15 amino acids. The CDR3 sequence: CASSEAGYSYNEQFF. The CDR3, as DNA: TGTGCCAGCAGTGAAGCGGGATACTCCTACAATGAGCAGTTCTTC.

CDR3 nucleotide sequence: TGTGCCAGCAGTCCCGGGACGCAACGCTTCTACGAGCAGTACTTC. This codes for CASSPGTQRFYEQYF. This chain links TRBV11-3 with TRBJ2-7; D tentatively reads TRBD1 or TRBD2 (5 bases each). In germline, CDR1 is SGHNT, CDR2 YENEEA. V lost 6 bases to trimming and J lost 3 bases, with 18 bases between them. There are 15 residues in the CDR3.

The rearrangement uses TRBV18 and TRBJ2-3, with D unresolved. Germline assignment: CDR1 KGHSH and CDR2 LQKENI. The CDR3 has 14 amino acids. Trimming left V 0 bases short and J 2 bases short, with 6 bases between. Here the CDR3 reads CASSPPEPTDTQYF. The CDR3 bases are TGTGCCAGCTCACCACCCGAACCCACAGATACGCAGTATTTT.

This chain joins TRBV10-3 and TRBJ1-1; D remains ambiguous. CDR3 length: 15 residues. Trimming stripped 8 bases from V and 3 bases from J, with 19 bases between. The germline gives CDR1 ENHRY, CDR2 SYGVKD. CDR3 nucleotide sequence: TGTGCCATCTCCCCCCGGCCAGGAATAGACACTGAAGCTTTCTTT. Encoded protein: CAISPRPGIDTEAFF.

This clone has only one observation. The V and J genes are TRBV7-6 and TRBJ1-1; 7 bases agree with TRBD1. J lost 6 bases, V lost 5 bases, and 9 bases had no gene match. Looked up from germline, CDR1 is SGHVS and CDR2 is FNYEAQ. CDR3 length: 14 residues. CDR3 residues: CASSAQGGTAEAFF. CDR3 nucleotide sequence: TGTGCCAGCAGCGCCCAGGGGGGGACCGCTGAAGCTTTCTTT.

The chain combines TRBV5-1 with TRBJ2-5, with D possibly being TRBD1 (7 bases). The CDR3 extends over 14 amino acids. Germline values: CDR1 SGHRS, CDR2 YFSETQ. The germline V and J ends were trimmed by 4 bases and 0 bases, with 10 bases remaining between them. CDR3 DNA: TGCGCCAGCAGCGGCAGGGGGGACCAAGAGACCCAGTACTTC. This translates into CASSGRGDQETQYF.

The V call is TRBV5-6, the J call TRBJ1-3, with D hard to call. Germline CDR1 reads SGHDT; CDR2 reads YYEEEE. The CDR3 runs to 14 residues. Trimming left V 3 bases short and J 2 bases short, with 9 bases between. CDR3: CASSSLFTGNTIYF. CDR3 coding DNA: TGTGCCAGCAGCTCGTTATTTACTGGAAACACCATATATTTT.

This chain uses TRBV30 with TRBJ1-4; D gene unclear. Germline V gene lookup returns CDR1 GTSNPN and CDR2 SVGIG (reference sequence). The length of the CDR3 is 14 residues. The V gene lost 0 bases and the J gene lost 7 bases, with 12 bases spanning the gap. CDR3 sequence: CAWSVPRAVEKLFF. In nucleotides, the CDR3 is TGTGCCTGGAGTGTACCTAGGGCGGTTGAAAAACTGTTTTTT.

J is TRBJ1-1 and V is TRBV5-1; D remains unclear. Germline V gene data show CDR1 as SGHRS and CDR2 as YFSETQ. The CDR3 length is 12 residues. Trimming removed 0 bases from V and 8 bases from J, with 8 bases in between. The CDR3 DNA follows: TGCGCCAGCAGCTTGGACAGAGAAGAAGCTTTCTTT. It codes for CASSLDREEAFF. The full variable domain, in which reference TRBV5-1 and TRBJ1-1 provide the parts outside the CDR3, is KAGVTQTPRYLIKTRGQQVTLSCSPISGHRSVSWYQQTPGQGLQFLFEYFSETQRNKGNFPGRFSGRQFSNSRSEMNVSTLELGDSALYLCASSLDREEAFFGQGTRLTVV.